One sample yielded the 17 T cell receptor beta chains listed below, sequenced in a study of CD8+ T cells in alopecia areata. Documented treatment: oral pan-JAK inhibitor, 5-10 mg twice daily. Extraction and reverse transcription of RNA yielded cDNA as the sequencing template. Libraries were prepared by immunoSEQ multiplex PCR; TCRdb keeps only in-frame clonotypes and omits some of them. The sample has 110,000 or so clones, roughly three fifths seen once. The specimen comprised CD4+ T cells sorted from blood, sampled at week 24, from a patient treated with tofacitinib. Receptors were obtained from a human donor with alopecia areata.

The chain carries TRBV11-2 and TRBJ2-7, with D perhaps TRBD1 or TRBD2 (5 bases each). V was clipped by 0 bases and J by 2 bases, with 8 bases between them. The CDR3 has 14 amino acids. Germline V CDR1 and CDR2: SGHAT, FQNNGV. CDR3 sequence (DNA): TGTGCCAGCAGCTTAGAGCCGGGGCCCTACGAGCAGTACTTC. This codes for CASSLEPGPYEQYF.

This clone was seen a few times. The chain combines TRBV4-3 with TRBJ1-1; unclear D gene. Germline values: CDR1 LGHNA, CDR2 YSLEER. V was clipped by 4 bases and J by 3 bases, with 12 bases between them. This CDR3 is 14 amino acids long. The CDR3, as DNA: TGCGCCAGCAGCCCCCAAAGGGAGGACACTGAAGCTTTCTTT. This translates into CASSPQREDTEAFF.

CDR3 sequence: CASSAGLVNEQFF. CDR3 in DNA: TGTGCCAGCAGCGCAGGACTAGTTAATGAGCAGTTCTTC. The rearrangement joins TRBV7-9 to TRBJ2-1; 7 bases fit TRBD2. With 5 bases clipped from V and 7 bases from J, the junction kept 5 bases outside the gene matches. Germline V gives CDR1 SEHNR, CDR2 FQNEAQ (reference sequence). This CDR3 spans 13 amino acids. Variable domain in full (rest from reference TRBV7-9 and TRBJ2-1): DTGVSQNPRHKITKRGQNVTFRCDPISEHNRLYWYRQTLGQGPEFLTYFQNEAQLEKSRLLSDRFSAERPKGSFSTLEIQRTEQGDSAMYLCASSAGLVNEQFFGPGTRLTVL.

The chain recombines TRBV27 with TRBJ2-7; TRBD2 matches at 9 bases. Germline values: CDR1 MNHEY, CDR2 SMNVEV (reference sequence). The V gene end was trimmed by 3 bases and the J gene end by 4 bases; junction bases not matched to a gene: 7. This CDR3 is built from 15 residues. This CDR3 is CASSFAPRGGYEQYF. The CDR3 coding sequence is TGTGCCAGCAGTTTCGCACCGCGGGGGGGATACGAGCAGTACTTC.

This chain links TRBV9 with TRBJ1-1; D perhaps matches TRBD1 (6 bases). The germline CDR1 and CDR2 sequences are SGDLS and YYNGEE. Trimming shortened V by 2 bases and J by 1 base, and 15 bases separated the two germline ends. The length of the CDR3 is 16 residues. The CDR3 nucleotides read TGTGCCAGCAGCGTGGGTCTGTGGGGACAGAACACTGAAGCTTTCTTT. Its translation is CASSVGLWGQNTEAFF. Full variable domain (remainder filled in from reference TRBV9 and TRBJ1-1): DSGVTQTPKHLITATGQRVTLRCSPRSGDLSVYWYQQSLDQGLQFLIQYYNGEERAKGNILERFSAQQFPDLHSELNLSSLELGDSALYFCASSVGLWGQNTEAFFGQGTRLTVV.

The chain carries TRBV4-2 and TRBJ2-5; 10 bases agree with TRBD2. With 4 bases clipped from V and 1 base from J, the junction kept 3 bases outside the gene matches. Germline values: CDR1 LGHNA, CDR2 YNFKEQ. This CDR3 contains 15 residues. The CDR3: CASSLSGGPQETQYF. CDR3 DNA: TGTGCCAGCAGCCTTAGCGGGGGGCCCCAAGAGACCCAGTACTTC.

The chain employs TRBV28 and TRBJ2-7; D unresolved. The CDR3 runs 13 residues. Germline V gives CDR1 MDHEN, CDR2 SYDVKM. The V gene lost 6 bases and the J gene lost 3 bases, with 12 bases spanning the gap. CDR3 in amino acids: CASSPGPRYEQYF. CDR3 nucleotides: TGTGCCAGCAGCCCCGGACCGCGCTACGAGCAGTACTTC. The full variable domain, in which reference TRBV28 and TRBJ2-7 provide the parts outside the CDR3, is DVKVTQSSRYLVKRTGEKVFLECVQDMDHENMFWYRQDPGLGLRLIYFSYDVKMKEKGDIPEGYSVSREKKERFSLILESASTNQTSMYLCASSPGPRYEQYFGPGTRLTVT.

This clone was observed a handful of times. The J gene is TRBJ2-3, the V gene TRBV7-2; 7 nucleotides align to TRBD1. Per the germline V gene, CDR1 is SGHTA and CDR2 is FQGNSA. The CDR3 runs to 13 residues. Here the CDR3 reads CATGEWGTDTQYF. DNA of the CDR3: TGTGCTACAGGGGAATGGGGCACAGATACGCAGTATTTT.

A few counts support this clone. The V call is TRBV30, the J call TRBJ1-3; no definite D call. This CDR3 comprises 13 residues. Trimming pared 0 bases from V and 3 bases from J, leaving 6 bases between. Germline values: CDR1 GTSNPN, CDR2 SVGIG (reference sequence). The CDR3 spells CAWSVGLGNTIYF. The CDR3, as DNA: TGTGCCTGGAGTGTAGGCCTTGGAAACACCATATATTTT.

The chain couples TRBV4-2 to TRBJ1-4, with a possible D match to TRBD1 (5 bases). Germline assignment: CDR1 LGHNA and CDR2 YNFKEQ. The CDR3 has 16 residues. The V and J ends lost 0 bases and 4 bases respectively, with 12 bases between them. CDR3 in DNA: TGTGCCAGCAGCCAAGAACAGGCGGAGGGTAATGAAAAACTGTTTTTT. Translated, it gives CASSQEQAEGNEKLFF.

The chain is built from TRBV11-3 and TRBJ2-5; the match to TRBD1 covers 10 bases. The V gene's germline CDR1 is SGHNT and CDR2 YENEEA. The length of the CDR3 is 15 residues. V lost 4 bases to trimming and J lost 5 bases; unmatched junction nucleotides: 7. In DNA, the CDR3 is TGTGCCAGCAGCTCGGGACAGGGGAAACCGGAGACCCAGTACTTC. Its translation: CASSSGQGKPETQYF.

The chain recombines TRBV15 with TRBJ1-1, with D maybe TRBD1 (5 bases). Germline V CDR1 and CDR2: LNHNV, YYDKDF (reference sequence). The ends were cut back, 1 base at V and 6 bases at J, with 15 bases in the middle. This CDR3 has 15 residues. This CDR3 is CATSRVGQSGPEAFF. The CDR3 nucleotides are TGTGCCACCAGCAGAGTGGGGCAGTCGGGGCCTGAAGCTTTCTTT.

With respect to this clone: Sequence at one end of the junction differs from germline and may be a read error. J is TRBJ2-1 and V is TRBV7-7; D unclear. Germline V gene data show CDR1 as SSHAT and CDR2 as FNYEAQ (reference sequence). There are 14 residues in the CDR3. As DNA, the CDR3 is TGTGCTAGCAGCCCGACCGACTGGTCTACTGAGCAGTTCTTC. Translated, it gives CASSPTDWSTEQFF.

This clone was seen more than once but under ten times. The rearrangement uses TRBV6-1 and TRBJ2-6; the D is unclear. The CDR3 runs to 15 residues. The V gene's germline CDR1 is MNHNS and CDR2 SASEGT. Trimming stripped 2 bases from V and 1 base from J, with 6 bases between. CDR3 nucleotides: TGTGCCAGCAGTGAACAAGGGTCTGGGGCCAACGTCCTGACTTTC. As protein: CASSEQGSGANVLTF.

CDR3 in amino acids: CASSVGVDYGYTF. In nucleotides, the CDR3 is TGTGCCAGCAGTGTGGGGGTAGACTATGGCTACACCTTC. The chain is built from TRBV6-1 and TRBJ1-2, with a possible D match to TRBD1 (5 bases). The V gene's germline CDR1 is MNHNS and CDR2 SASEGT. This CDR3 spans 13 amino acids. Trimming took 4 bases from V and 3 from J, leaving 9 bases between them.

The chain uses TRBV12-5 and TRBJ2-2; D is unclear. This CDR3 contains 13 residues. CDR1 is LGHNT, CDR2 FRNRAP, per germline. V was shortened by 4 bases and J by 6 bases, with 9 bases between the two germline ends. The CDR3 bases are TGTGCTAGTGGTTCGAGTTTGGCCGGGGAGCTGTTTTTT. This encodes CASGSSLAGELFF. Based on the CDR3 plus reference TRBV12-5 and TRBJ2-2, the full variable domain is DARVTQTPRHKVTEMGQEVTMRCQPILGHNTVFWYRQTMMQGLELLAYFRNRAPLDDSGMPKDRFSAEMPDATLATLKIQPSEPRDSAVYFCASGSSLAGELFFGEGSRLTVL.

The rearrangement joins TRBV5-1 to TRBJ2-3; D possibly corresponds to TRBD1 (6 bases). CDR1 and CDR2 from the germline V gene are SGHRS and YFSETQ. CDR3 length equals 14 residues. With 4 bases removed from V and 2 bases from J, the gap between germline ends came to 11 bases. CDR3: CASSPTGLTDTQYF. CDR3 coding DNA: TGCGCCAGCAGCCCGACAGGACTCACAGATACGCAGTATTTT.